This T cell receptor beta chain was recovered during a study of T-cell reconstitution after alpha-beta-depleted transplantation in children. This clonotype is medium-sized in the sample. V was shortened by 0 bases and J by 2 bases, with 9 bases between the two germline ends. The germline CDR1 and CDR2 sequences are SGHRS and YFSETQ. The CDR3 consists of 14 residues. During its preparation, the TCRbeta library received unique molecular identifiers. One entry per CDR3 protein results from TCRdb running MiXCR on the PCR reads. The sample contains more than 7,500 distinct CDR3 sequences, around 14% of which appear only once.

This receptor was obtained from a male patient younger than 18 who had a stem cell transplant for acute lymphoblastic leukemia, so the T cells may come from the graft donor. The sequencing here drew on PBMCs, mostly from graft donor cells, taken 60 days after TCRalphabeta/CD19-depleted stem cell transplant. V usage is TRBV5-1 and J usage is TRBJ2-7; D is ambiguous. The DNA of the CDR3 is TGCGCCAGCAGCTTGGAACCACGAACCTACGAGCAGTACTTC. Translating gives CASSLEPRTYEQYF. Based on the CDR3 plus reference TRBV5-1 and TRBJ2-7, the full variable domain is KAGVTQTPRYLIKTRGQQVTLSCSPISGHRSVSWYQQTPGQGLQFLFEYFSETQRNKGNFPGRFSGRQFSNSRSEMNVSTLELGDSALYLCASSLEPRTYEQYFGPGTRLTVT.